The sequence of this T cell receptor beta chain was determined in a study of cytomegalovirus exposure and HLA in healthy donors. Overall study findings and caveats: TCR beta chains associated with HLA were, in a later analysis, more clonally expanded than equally common others.

A word on this clone: Its antigen is undetermined.

It was with 60 Vbeta and 13 Jbeta primers that the PCR ran. The method was immunoSEQ multiplex PCR; TCRdb's version includes in-frame clones alone and lacks a portion of them. The repertoire includes about 98,000 clones, about two thirds of them detected once, and 2% to 3% sits in the top ten. CDR1 is MDHEN, CDR2 SYDVKM, per germline. The CDR3 covers 14 residues. V was shortened by 3 bases and J by 1 base, with 9 bases between the two germline ends. Source material: PBMCs. This clonotype was sampled from a man in his fifties or sixties in good health and CMV-seronegative. The chain joins TRBV28 to TRBJ1-2; possible D gene TRBD1, 6 bases. This CDR3 is CASSLAGDNYGYTF. The CDR3 DNA sequence: TGTGCCAGCAGTTTGGCAGGGGATAACTATGGCTACACCTTC.